Listed below are T cell receptor beta chains from one sample, sequenced in a study of blood T cell repertoires in COVID-19. TCRdb's table, derived via immunoSEQ multiplex PCR, lists solely in-frame clones and lacks some. The sample includes tens of thousands of clones, roughly nine tenths seen only once; the top ten take under 9.5%. Sequencing used peripheral blood. Receptors originate from a young man with active or convalescent COVID-19. Each CDR3 is given with its conserved first and last residue. The D gene is left open where the match is weak. The size field is filled for only some rows; it gives once, few, many or a size class.

>.|TRBJ1-2|.|TRBV11-2
TGTGCCAGCAGCTTAGAAGTAGGGGGAAACACCTTC
CASSLEVGGNTF
>.|TRBJ1-1|.|TRBV24-1
TGTGCCACCAGGGTAGACAGGAACACTGAAGCTTTCTTT
CATRVDRNTEAFF
>.|TRBJ1-1|.|TRBV7-9
TGTGCCAGCAGCCAAGGGGGGGCTCGTGACACTGAAGCTTTCTTT
CASSQGGARDTEAFF
>.|TRBJ2-7|.|TRBV7-2
TGTGCCAGCAGCTTCGGTGGCGGTCGCTCCTACGAGCAGTACTTC
CASSFGGGRSYEQYF
>.|TRBJ2-3|TRBD2|TRBV19
TGTGCCAGTAGTATGATTTTCGGGGCTAGACTAGCGGGGGGTACAGATACGCAGTATTTT
CASSMIFGARLAGGTDTQYF
>.|TRBJ2-5|.|TRBV2
TGTGCCAGCAGTCGGGACTCGGGGAGACAAGAGACCCAGTACTTC
CASSRDSGRQETQYF
>.|TRBJ2-3|.|TRBV20-1
TGCAGTGCTAGTTCAGGGGCCTGGGGCACAGATACGCAGTATTTT
CSASSGAWGTDTQYF
>once|TRBJ2-1|.|TRBV7-8
TGTGCCAGCAGCCGCTACCGGACGGGAAACAATGAGCAGTTCTTC
CASSRYRTGNNEQFF
>.|TRBJ2-2|.|TRBV9
TGTGCCAGCAGCGGGCCCCATCGGGGCACCGGGGAGCTGTTTTTT
CASSGPHRGTGELFF
>.|TRBJ1-6|.|TRBV4-3
TGCGCCAGCAGCCAAGAGGCAAATTCACCCCTCCACTTT
CASSQEANSPLHF
>.|TRBJ2-3|.|TRBV7-2
TGTGCCAGCAGCACGTACCTAGCGACCGATACGCAGTATTTT
CASSTYLATDTQYF
>.|TRBJ1-4|.|TRBV12-3/TRBV12-4
TGTGCCAGCAGACGGACCCGGGGTGAAAAACTGTTTTTT
CASRRTRGEKLFF
>.|TRBJ2-5|.|TRBV5-4
TGTGCCAGCAGCTCAAAAGTACAGGGGACCCAGTACTTC
CASSSKVQGTQYF
>few|TRBJ1-1|.|TRBV5-4
TGTGCCAGCAGCCCACAGGGTTTCAGCACTGAAGCTTTCTTT
CASSPQGFSTEAFF
>.|TRBJ1-6|TRBD1|TRBV7-3
TGTGCCAGCAGCAGGGGGGACAGGGGTTCACCCCTCCACTTT
CASSRGDRGSPLHF
>.|TRBJ1-1|.|TRBV4-1
TGCGCCAGCAGCCAAAGGTTCGGGGAGGTGGACACTGAAGCTTTCTTT
CASSQRFGEVDTEAFF
>.|TRBJ1-4|.|TRBV11-3
TGTGCCAGCAGCTTAGAGGGTAGGAGTGAAAAACTGTTTTTT
CASSLEGRSEKLFF
>.|TRBJ1-2|.|TRBV3-1/TRBV3-2
TGTGCCAGCAGCCAAGCCCAGGGGTCTGGCTACACCTTC
CASSQAQGSGYTF
>.|TRBJ2-1|.|TRBV19
TGTGCCACCGCTAGCCGGATAGGGAATGAGCAGTTCTTC
CATASRIGNEQFF
>.|TRBJ1-1|.|TRBV19
TGTGCCAGTAGTATATACACAACCCCGAACACTGAAGCTTTCTTT
CASSIYTTPNTEAFF
>.|TRBJ1-6|.|TRBV6-5
TGTGCCAGCAGGGGTGTCCGGGACACGAATTCACCCCTCCACTTT
CASRGVRDTNSPLHF
>.|TRBJ1-2|TRBD1|TRBV29-1
TGCAGCGTTGACATTTCGGGGACAGGGGATAACTATGGCTACACCTTC
CSVDISGTGDNYGYTF
>.|TRBJ1-4|.|TRBV9
TGTGCCAGCAGCCCCCCGGTGTTGGCTAATGAAAAACTGTTTTTT
CASSPPVLANEKLFF
>.|TRBJ1-5|.|TRBV20-1
TGCAGTGCTAGTAAGGCAGGGATTCAGCCCCAGCATTTT
CSASKAGIQPQHF
>.|TRBJ1-2|TRBD1|TRBV9
TGTGCCAGCAGCCCGGGGACAGGGGGCTATGGCTACACCTTC
CASSPGTGGYGYTF
>once|TRBJ2-1|TRBD2|TRBV10-1
TGCGCCAGCAGTGTGTCTCGGACTAGCGGGACCTACAATGAGCAGTTCTTC
CASSVSRTSGTYNEQFF
>.|TRBJ2-1|.|TRBV6-2/TRBV6-3
TGTGCCAGCAGTTACTCTGTCGGGGGGCACGAGCAGTTCTTC
CASSYSVGGHEQFF
>.|TRBJ2-1|TRBD2|TRBV27
TGTGCCAGCACCACGACTAGCGGCCTTAATGAGCAGTTCTTC
CASTTTSGLNEQFF
>.|TRBJ2-7|.|TRBV7-2
TGTGCCAGCAGCTTATCCGCGGGAACCTACGAGCAGTACTTC
CASSLSAGTYEQYF
>.|TRBJ2-5|TRBD2|TRBV6-5
TGTGCCAGCAGTCTAGCGGGGGGTCAATCGGAGACCCAGTACTTC
CASSLAGGQSETQYF
>.|TRBJ1-4|TRBD1|TRBV19
TGTGCCAGTAGCGGCCGGGGACAGGGGCTTGAAAAACTGTTTTTT
CASSGRGQGLEKLFF
>.|TRBJ1-1|.|TRBV14
TGTGCCAGCAGCCAAGGAAGGGGAAGCCAGAACACTGAAGCTTTCTTT
CASSQGRGSQNTEAFF
>.|TRBJ1-4|.|TRBV21-1
TGTGCCAGCAGCAAACGGAGGGATAAGAGTGAAAAACTGTTTTTT
CASSKRRDKSEKLFF
>.|TRBJ1-4|.|TRBV7-6
TGTGCCAGCAGCCAGTGGGGGCGAGATGAAAAACTGTTTTTT
CASSQWGRDEKLFF
>.|TRBJ1-3|TRBD1|TRBV5-1
TGCGCCAGCAGCTGGGGGACAGGGGCTGGAAACACCATATATTTT
CASSWGTGAGNTIYF
>few|TRBJ2-3|.|TRBV19
TGTGCCAGTACCTCGACAGCGGGAGATACGCAGTATTTT
CASTSTAGDTQYF
>few|TRBJ1-6|TRBD1|TRBV15
TGTGCCACCAGCAGAGATGGCGGACAGGCTTCACCCCTCCACTTT
CATSRDGGQASPLHF
>.|TRBJ2-4|TRBD1|TRBV2
TGTGCCAGCAGTCCCGACAGGGCTAAAAACATTCAGTACTTC
CASSPDRAKNIQYF
>.|TRBJ1-2|.|TRBV3-1/TRBV3-2
TGTGCCAGCAAGGCCGAGCGCTATGGCTACACCTTC
CASKAERYGYTF
>.|TRBJ1-4|TRBD1|TRBV29-1
TGCAGCGTTGGCGACAGGGGTTTGAATGAAAAACTGTTTTTT
CSVGDRGLNEKLFF
>.|TRBJ1-2|TRBD1|TRBV24-1
TGTGCCACCAGTGACCCCGCACAGGGGGACTATGGCTACACCTTC
CATSDPAQGDYGYTF
>.|TRBJ1-5|TRBD1|TRBV10-1
TGCGCCAGCGCTGACAGGGGACTAAATCAGCCCCAGCATTTT
CASADRGLNQPQHF
>.|TRBJ1-1|TRBD1|TRBV5-4
TGTGCCAGCAGCCGTACAGGGGGCACTGAAGCTTTCTTT
CASSRTGGTEAFF
>.|TRBJ2-2|TRBD1|TRBV14
TGTGCCAGCAGCCTTCGGACAGGGAGCACCGGGGAGCTGTTTTTT
CASSLRTGSTGELFF
>.|TRBJ2-7|.|TRBV9
TGTGCCAGCAGCCTGGCCGGGAGCTCCTACGAGCAGTACTTC
CASSLAGSSYEQYF
>.|TRBJ2-4|TRBD2|TRBV12-3/TRBV12-4
TGTGCCAGCAGCGGGACTAGCGGAAACATTCAGTACTTC
CASSGTSGNIQYF
>once|TRBJ2-2|TRBD1|TRBV9
TGTGCCAGCAGCGCACAACTTCCGGGACAGGGGGGAGCCGGGGAGCTGTTTTTT
CASSAQLPGQGGAGELFF
>.|TRBJ2-3|.|TRBV7-2
TGTGCCAGCAGCTCCGGACAGCCTAAAACAGATACGCAGTATTTT
CASSSGQPKTDTQYF
>.|TRBJ2-1|TRBD1|TRBV3-1/TRBV3-2
TGTGCCAGCAGCCTCAGACAGGGCAATGAGCAGTTCTTC
CASSLRQGNEQFF
>few|TRBJ1-3|.|TRBV28
TGTGCCAGCATCCAGGGATCCACCATATATTTT
CASIQGSTIYF
>.|TRBJ2-7|TRBD2|TRBV11-2
TGTGCCAGCAGCTTTCCGGGACTAGCGGGGGGGATAGGCTCCTACGAGCAGTACTTC
CASSFPGLAGGIGSYEQYF
>.|TRBJ2-5|.|TRBV7-2
TGTGCCAGCAGCCGCAGGGTTGGAACCCAAGAGACCCAGTACTTC
CASSRRVGTQETQYF
>.|TRBJ2-6|.|TRBV7-8
TGTGCCAGCAGCTTAACCCTTTTAGCCTCTGGGGCCAACGTCCTGACTTTC
CASSLTLLASGANVLTF
>once|TRBJ1-1|.|TRBV5-1
TGCGCCAGCAGCACCGGACAGACGAACACTGAAGCTTTCTTT
CASSTGQTNTEAFF
>.|TRBJ2-1|TRBD1|TRBV10-1
TGCGCCAGCAGAGAGATGCCGACAGGGTCCCTTTTCAATGAGCAGTTCTTC
CASREMPTGSLFNEQFF
>.|TRBJ1-6|.|TRBV3-1/TRBV3-2
TGTGCCAGCAGCCAAGCCGGGAATTCACCCCTCCACTTT
CASSQAGNSPLHF
>.|TRBJ1-1|TRBD1|TRBV10-3
TGTGCCATCAAGGGGACAGGGAGGGGGACTGAAGCTTTCTTT
CAIKGTGRGTEAFF
>.|TRBJ1-1|TRBD1|TRBV18
TGTGCCAGCTTCGAGGGACAGGGGAGGACTGAAGCTTTCTTT
CASFEGQGRTEAFF
>.|TRBJ2-2|.|TRBV5-1
TGCGCCAGCAGCTTGCTGGGGGAGCTGTTTTTT
CASSLLGELFF
>.|TRBJ1-5|TRBD1|TRBV19
TGTGCCAGTAGTATAGGCTTGACAGGGGGAGAACAGCCCCAGCATTTT
CASSIGLTGGEQPQHF